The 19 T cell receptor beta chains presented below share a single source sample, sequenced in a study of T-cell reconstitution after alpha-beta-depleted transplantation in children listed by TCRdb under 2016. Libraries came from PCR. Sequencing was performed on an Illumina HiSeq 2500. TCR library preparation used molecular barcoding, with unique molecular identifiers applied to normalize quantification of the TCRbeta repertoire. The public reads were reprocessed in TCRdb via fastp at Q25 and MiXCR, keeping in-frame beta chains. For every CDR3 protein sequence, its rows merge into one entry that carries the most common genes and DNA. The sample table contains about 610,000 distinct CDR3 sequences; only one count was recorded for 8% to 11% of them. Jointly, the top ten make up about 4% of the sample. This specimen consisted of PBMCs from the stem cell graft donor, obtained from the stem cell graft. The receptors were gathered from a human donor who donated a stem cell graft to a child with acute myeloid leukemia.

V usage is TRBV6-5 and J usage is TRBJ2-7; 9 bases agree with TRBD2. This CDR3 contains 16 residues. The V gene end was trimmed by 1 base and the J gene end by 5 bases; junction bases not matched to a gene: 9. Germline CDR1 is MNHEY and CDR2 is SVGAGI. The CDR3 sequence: CASSYFLLGGRDEQYF. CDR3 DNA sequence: TGTGCCAGCAGTTACTTCCTCCTCGGCGGGAGGGACGAGCAGTACTTC.

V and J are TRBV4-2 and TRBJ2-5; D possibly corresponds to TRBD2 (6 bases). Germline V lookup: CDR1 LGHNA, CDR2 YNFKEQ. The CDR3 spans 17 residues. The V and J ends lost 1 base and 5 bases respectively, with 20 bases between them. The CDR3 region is CASSQALEPRGRETQYF. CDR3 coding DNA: TGTGCCAGCAGCCAAGCGTTGGAACCCCGGGGGAGGGAGACCCAGTACTTC.

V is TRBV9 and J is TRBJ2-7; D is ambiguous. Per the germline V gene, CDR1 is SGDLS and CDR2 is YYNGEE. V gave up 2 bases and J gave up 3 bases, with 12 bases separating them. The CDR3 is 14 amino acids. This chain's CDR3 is CASSVSRIGYEQYF. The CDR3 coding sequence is TGTGCCAGCAGCGTTTCGAGGATCGGCTACGAGCAGTACTTC.

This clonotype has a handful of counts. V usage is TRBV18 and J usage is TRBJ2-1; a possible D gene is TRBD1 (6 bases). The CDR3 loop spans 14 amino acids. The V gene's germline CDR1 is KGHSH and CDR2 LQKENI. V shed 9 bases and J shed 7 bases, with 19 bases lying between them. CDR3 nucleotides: TGTGCCAGTTTCAGGGATACAGGGTCGAATGAGCAGTTCTTC. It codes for CASFRDTGSNEQFF. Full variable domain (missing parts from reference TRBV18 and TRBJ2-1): NAGVMQNPRHLVRRRGQEARLRCSPMKGHSHVYWYRQLPEEGLKFMVYLQKENIIDESGMPKERFSAEFPKEGPSILRIQQVVRGDSAAYFCASFRDTGSNEQFFGPGTRLTVL.

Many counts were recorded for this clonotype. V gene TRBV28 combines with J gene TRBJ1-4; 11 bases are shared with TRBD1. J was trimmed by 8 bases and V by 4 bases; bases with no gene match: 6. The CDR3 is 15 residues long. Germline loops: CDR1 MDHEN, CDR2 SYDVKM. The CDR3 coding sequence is TGTGCCAGCAGTTCACGGACAGGGGGCAGAGAAAAACTGTTTTTT. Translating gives CASSSRTGGREKLFF. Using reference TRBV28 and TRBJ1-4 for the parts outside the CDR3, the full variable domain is DVKVTQSSRYLVKRTGEKVFLECVQDMDHENMFWYRQDPGLGLRLIYFSYDVKMKEKGDIPEGYSVSREKKERFSLILESASTNQTSMYLCASSSRTGGREKLFFGSGTQLSVL.

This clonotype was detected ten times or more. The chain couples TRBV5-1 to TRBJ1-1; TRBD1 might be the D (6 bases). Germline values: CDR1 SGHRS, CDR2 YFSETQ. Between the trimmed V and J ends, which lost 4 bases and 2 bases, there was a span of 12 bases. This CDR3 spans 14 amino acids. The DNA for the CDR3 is TGCGCCAGCAGCCTTCGGACAGACAACACTGAAGCTTTCTTT. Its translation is CASSLRTDNTEAFF.

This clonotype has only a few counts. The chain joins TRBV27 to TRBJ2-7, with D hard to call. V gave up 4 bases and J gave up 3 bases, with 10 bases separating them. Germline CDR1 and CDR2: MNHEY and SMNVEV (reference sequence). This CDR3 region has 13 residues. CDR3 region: CASSSPRFYEQYF. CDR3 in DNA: TGTGCCAGCAGTTCCCCCCGGTTCTACGAGCAGTACTTC.

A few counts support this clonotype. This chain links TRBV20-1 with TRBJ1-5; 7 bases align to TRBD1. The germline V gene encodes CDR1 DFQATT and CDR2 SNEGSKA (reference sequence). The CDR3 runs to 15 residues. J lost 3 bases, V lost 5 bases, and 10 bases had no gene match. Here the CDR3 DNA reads TGCAGTGCTCCTAAGACAGGGAGGAACAATCAGCCCCAGCATTTT. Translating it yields CSAPKTGRNNQPQHF.

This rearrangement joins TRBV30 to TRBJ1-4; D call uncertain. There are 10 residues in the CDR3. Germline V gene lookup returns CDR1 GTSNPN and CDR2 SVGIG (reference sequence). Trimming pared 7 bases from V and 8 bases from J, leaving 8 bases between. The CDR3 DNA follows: TGTGCCTACTCTGGCGAAAAACTGTTTTTT. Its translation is CAYSGEKLFF.

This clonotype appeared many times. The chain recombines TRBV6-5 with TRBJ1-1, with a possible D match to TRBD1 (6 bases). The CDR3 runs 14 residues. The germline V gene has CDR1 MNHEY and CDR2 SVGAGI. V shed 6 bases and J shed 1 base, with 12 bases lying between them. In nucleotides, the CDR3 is TGTGCCAGCAGGGGAACAGGGCCGAACACTGAAGCTTTCTTT. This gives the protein CASRGTGPNTEAFF.

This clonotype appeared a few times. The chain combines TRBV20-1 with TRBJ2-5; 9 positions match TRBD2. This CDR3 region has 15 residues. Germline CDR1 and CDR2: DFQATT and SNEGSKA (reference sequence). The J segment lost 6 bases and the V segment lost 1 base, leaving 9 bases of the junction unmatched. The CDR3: CSARGRREGRKTQYF. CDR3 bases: TGCAGTGCTAGAGGGAGGCGGGAGGGCCGGAAGACCCAGTACTTC.

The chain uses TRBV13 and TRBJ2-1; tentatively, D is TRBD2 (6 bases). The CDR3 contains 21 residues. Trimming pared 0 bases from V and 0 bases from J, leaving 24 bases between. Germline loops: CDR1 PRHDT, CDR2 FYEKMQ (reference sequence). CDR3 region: CASSLGRLKPGSPDSYNEQFF. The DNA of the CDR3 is TGTGCCAGCAGCTTAGGCCGGCTTAAACCCGGGAGTCCCGACTCCTACAATGAGCAGTTCTTC.

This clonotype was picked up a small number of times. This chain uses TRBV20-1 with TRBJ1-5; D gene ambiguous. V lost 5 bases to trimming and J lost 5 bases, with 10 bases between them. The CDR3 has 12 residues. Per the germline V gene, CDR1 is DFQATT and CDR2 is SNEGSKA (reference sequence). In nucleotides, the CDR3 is TGCAGTGCTCGTATTAGGGATCAGCCCCAGCATTTT. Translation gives CSARIRDQPQHF.

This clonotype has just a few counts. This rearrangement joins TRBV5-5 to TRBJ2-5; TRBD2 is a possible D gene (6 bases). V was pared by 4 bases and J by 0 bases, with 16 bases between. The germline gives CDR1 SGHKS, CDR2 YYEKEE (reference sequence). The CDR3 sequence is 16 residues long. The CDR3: CASSRAPLADQETQYF. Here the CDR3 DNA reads TGTGCCAGCAGCCGCGCCCCCTTAGCGGACCAAGAGACCCAGTACTTC.

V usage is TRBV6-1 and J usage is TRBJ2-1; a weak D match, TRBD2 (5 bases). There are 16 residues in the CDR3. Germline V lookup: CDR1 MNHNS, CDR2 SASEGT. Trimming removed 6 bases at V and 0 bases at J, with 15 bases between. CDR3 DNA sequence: TGTGCCAGCAGCTCCATAAAAGGACTCTCCTACAATGAGCAGTTCTTC. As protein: CASSSIKGLSYNEQFF.

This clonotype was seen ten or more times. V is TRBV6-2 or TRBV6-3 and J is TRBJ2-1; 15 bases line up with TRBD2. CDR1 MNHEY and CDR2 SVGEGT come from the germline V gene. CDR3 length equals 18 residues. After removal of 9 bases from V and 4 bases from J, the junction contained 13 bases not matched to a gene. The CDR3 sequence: CARSRGLAGGPGYNEQFF. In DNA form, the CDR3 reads TGTGCCAGATCTCGCGGACTAGCGGGAGGGCCGGGGTACAATGAGCAGTTCTTC.

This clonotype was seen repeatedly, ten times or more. The CDR3 nucleotides read TGTGCCAGCCAAAAAGGGGTTGAAGCTTTCTTT. This encodes CASQKGVEAFF. V is TRBV12-3 or TRBV12-4 and J is TRBJ1-1, with D possibly matching TRBD1 (5 bases). Trimming pared 8 bases from V and 7 bases from J, leaving 11 bases between. The CDR3 sequence is 11 residues long.

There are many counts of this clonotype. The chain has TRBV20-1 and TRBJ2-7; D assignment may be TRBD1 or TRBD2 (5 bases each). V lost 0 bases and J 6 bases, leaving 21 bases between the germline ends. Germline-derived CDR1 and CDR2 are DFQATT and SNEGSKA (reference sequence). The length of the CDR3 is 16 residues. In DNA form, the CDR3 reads TGCAGTGCTAGAGATTTGGGGGTACGACTCAACCGCGAGCAGTACTTC. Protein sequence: CSARDLGVRLNREQYF.

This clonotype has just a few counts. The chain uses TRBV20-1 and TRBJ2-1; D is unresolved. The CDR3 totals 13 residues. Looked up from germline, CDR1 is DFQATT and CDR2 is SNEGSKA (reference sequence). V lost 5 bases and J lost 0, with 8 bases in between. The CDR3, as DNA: TGCAGTGCTCAGAGTAACTCCTACAATGAGCAGTTCTTC. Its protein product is CSAQSNSYNEQFF.